These 10 T cell receptor beta chains came from one sample sequenced in a study of blood T cell repertoires in COVID-19. The protocol was immunoSEQ multiplex PCR, while the TCRdb copy is restricted to in-frame clones and leaves out a portion. The data hold a few hundred thousand clones, with approximately 85% observed a single time. Sequencing was done on a sample of peripheral blood. Source of these receptors: a human donor with COVID-19, enrolled during active disease. The donor label of this sample is uncertain.

The gene calls are TRBV11-2 and TRBJ2-7, with 8 bases identical to TRBD1. The CDR3 totals 15 residues. V dropped 5 bases and J dropped 2; count of bases not matched to a gene: 8. Germline values: CDR1 SGHAT, CDR2 FQNNGV. CDR3 residues: CASSRTRGQAYEQYF. For the CDR3, the DNA is TGTGCCAGCAGCCGGACCAGGGGGCAGGCCTACGAGCAGTACTTC.

The rearrangement uses TRBV2 and TRBJ1-2, with 8 bases lining up with TRBD1. The CDR3 totals 13 residues. V was pared by 4 bases and J by 10 bases, with 8 bases of the junction left unmatched. The germline gives CDR1 SNHLY, CDR2 FYNNEI. The CDR3 is CASSGQGTVTYTF. The CDR3 coding sequence is TGTGCCAGCAGTGGACAGGGGACGGTTACCTACACCTTC.

The genes are TRBV19 and TRBJ1-4; D is uncertain. Between the trimmed V and J ends, which lost 5 bases and 6 bases, there was a span of 13 bases. CDR1 is LNHDA, CDR2 SQIVND, per germline (reference sequence). CDR3 length: 14 amino acids. The CDR3 spells CASSVGSADEKLFF. The DNA for the CDR3 is TGTGCCAGTAGTGTAGGGTCGGCGGATGAAAAACTGTTTTTT.

This clone was seen more than once but under ten times. J is TRBJ2-6 and V is TRBV28; a weak D match, TRBD1 (6 bases). CDR1 and CDR2 from the germline V gene are MDHEN and SYDVKM. This CDR3 region has 15 residues. V was clipped by 5 bases and J by 13 bases, with 21 bases between them. The DNA for the CDR3 is TGTGCCAGCAGTCCAAGACAGGCCACGACGTGGGTCCTGACTTTC. Amino acid sequence: CASSPRQATTWVLTF.

This sequence joins TRBV7-2 and TRBJ2-2; perhaps TRBD2 as D (5 bases). Trimming took off 5 bases at V and 1 base at J, with 11 bases between the two ends. Looked up from germline, CDR1 is SGHTA and CDR2 is FQGNSA. The CDR3 contains 15 residues. CDR3 loop: CASSASGVNTGELFF. CDR3 nucleotides: TGTGCCAGCAGCGCGTCCGGGGTGAACACCGGGGAGCTGTTTTTT.

The V call is TRBV3-1 (or the pseudogene TRBV3-2), the J call TRBJ2-7; 8 positions match TRBD2. J lost 0 bases, V lost 2 bases, and 3 bases had no gene match. Looked up from germline, CDR1 is LGHDT and CDR2 is YNNKEL (reference sequence). The CDR3 length is 15 residues. CDR3 DNA: TGTGCCAGCAGCCAAATGGGACTAGTCTCCTACGAGCAGTACTTC. Translation: CASSQMGLVSYEQYF.

The rearrangement uses TRBV7-9 and TRBJ1-4; 7 bases agree with TRBD1. This CDR3 is built from 14 residues. Per the germline V gene, CDR1 is SEHNR and CDR2 is FQNEAQ (reference sequence). V lost 3 bases and J lost 7; bases outside the gene matches: 5. CDR3 sequence: CASSFGRGFEKLFF. The CDR3 region has the DNA TGTGCCAGCAGCTTTGGCAGGGGGTTTGAAAAACTGTTTTTT.

The V gene is TRBV29-1, the J gene TRBJ1-1; D ambiguous. The V end was cut by 1 base, the J end by 5 bases, with 8 bases between. The CDR3 length is 12 residues. Germline V gene lookup returns CDR1 SQVTM and CDR2 ANQGSEA. CDR3 sequence (DNA): TGCAGCGTTGAAGTAGCGGTAACTGAAGCTTTCTTT. Encoded protein: CSVEVAVTEAFF.

The chain combines TRBV5-5 with TRBJ2-7; no clear D. The V end lost 1 base, the J end lost 3 bases, and 11 bases lay between the germline ends. Germline lookup yields CDR1 SGHKS and CDR2 YYEKEE (reference sequence). The CDR3 consists of 14 residues. CDR3: CASSLRDILYEQYF. The CDR3 nucleotides read TGTGCCAGCAGCTTGCGAGACATCCTCTACGAGCAGTACTTC.

The CDR3 region is CASSLQYRLRNTIYF. The CDR3 DNA sequence: TGTGCCAGCAGTCTCCAGTACAGGCTTCGCAACACCATATATTTT. The chain uses TRBV27 and TRBJ1-3; the D gene is possibly TRBD1 (5 bases). The CDR3 totals 15 residues. The V and J ends lost 5 bases and 7 bases respectively, with 18 bases between them. Germline V gene data show CDR1 as MNHEY and CDR2 as SMNVEV (reference sequence).